One T cell receptor (beta chain) is described in this entry. This sample was taken from a study of blood T cell repertoires in COVID-19. About the study: From T cells, B-cell-depleted T cells, or PBMCs came the material, which was cDNA or gDNA.

CDR3 length equals 16 residues. CDR1 is LNHNV and CDR2 is YYDKDF in the germline V gene (reference sequence). V lost 5 bases to trimming and J lost 4 bases, with 20 bases between them. As originally analysed: From reference gene primer amplification, estimates of nucleated cell counts were derived. TCRdb keeps only in-frame clones here, not all; method: immunoSEQ multiplex PCR. V and J calls and clone size are given by that table; D and trimming were obtained from the DNA. The table lists around 150,000 clones, roughly four fifths of them singletons. Participants spanned ages about 18 to 100 years and resided in about 24 US areas. Each participant's cohort was designated according to participant-reported clinical history.

This chain links TRBV15 with TRBJ1-1, with a weak D call TRBD1 (5 bases). The material sequenced was PBMCs or T cells enriched from blood (not recorded which). The sequence was obtained from a man aged 45-65 years who had recovered from COVID-19. CDR3 in amino acids: CATSENSRQPVTEAFF. The CDR3 DNA follows: TGTGCCACCAGCGAGAATAGTCGACAGCCGGTCACTGAAGCTTTCTTT.